This T cell receptor beta chain was obtained from a study of T cell responses to AZD1222 COVID-19 vaccine. About this clone: Its antigen is currently unknown.

Study outcomes and limitations: Sampling captured repertoires only after the peak T cell response. Females outnumbered males among donors, who were mostly white British; clonal diversity was possibly underestimated. CD4 TCRs covered the whole spike, strongest at regions 160-218 and 743-854.

The method was immunoSEQ multiplex PCR; TCRdb's version includes in-frame clones alone and lacks a portion of them. This table holds more than 120,000 clones, roughly 87% found once. CDR3 length equals 13 residues. Germline CDR1 SEHNR, CDR2 FQNEAQ (reference sequence). J lost 1 base, V lost 8 bases, and 4 bases had no gene match. The V gene is TRBV7-9, the J gene TRBJ2-7, with TRBD1 matching 8 bases. The origin of this receptor is an adult who received the MenACWY meningococcal vaccine as a control. Sequencing was performed on peripheral blood, taken 28 days after the second dose of the MenACWY control vaccine. The CDR3 loop reads CASAGTGSYEQYF. DNA of the CDR3: TGTGCCAGCGCCGGGACAGGATCCTACGAGCAGTACTTC. Together with reference TRBV7-9 and TRBJ2-7, the CDR3 gives the full variable domain: DTGVSQNPRHKITKRGQNVTFRCDPISEHNRLYWYRQTLGQGPEFLTYFQNEAQLEKSRLLSDRFSAERPKGSFSTLEIQRTEQGDSAMYLCASAGTGSYEQYFGPGTRLTVT.